These 27 T cell receptor beta chains share one sample of origin, sequenced in a study of T cell repertoires in ileal Crohn's disease. TCRdb's table, derived via immunoSEQ multiplex PCR, lists solely in-frame clones and lacks some. The table records 30,000 to 35,000 clones, roughly 78% of them present only once. Specimen: ileal tissue. The receptors here all came from an adult with Crohn's disease.

The chain has TRBV19 and TRBJ1-1; maybe TRBD1 (5 bases). V was clipped by 2 bases and J by 1 base, with 8 bases between them. This CDR3 comprises 14 residues. CDR1 LNHDA and CDR2 SQIVND come from the germline V gene (reference sequence). CDR3 nucleotide sequence: TGTGCCAGTAGTATATGGGGCCCGAACACTGAAGCTTTCTTT. Amino acids: CASSIWGPNTEAFF.

The J gene is TRBJ2-1, the V gene TRBV7-3; 9 nucleotides agree with TRBD2. The length of the CDR3 is 13 residues. V gave up 4 bases and J gave up 8 bases; unmatched junction bases: 3. Germline-derived CDR1 and CDR2 are SGHTA and FQGTGA. The CDR3 protein is CASSSRTSDEQFF. CDR3 DNA: TGTGCCAGCAGCTCCAGGACTAGCGATGAGCAGTTCTTC. Full variable domain (missing parts from reference TRBV7-3 and TRBJ2-1): GAGVSQTPSNKVTEKGKYVELRCDPISGHTALYWYRQSLGQGPEFLIYFQGTGAADDSGLPNDRFFAVRPEGSVSTLKIQRTERGDSAVYLCASSSRTSDEQFFGPGTRLTVL.

The gene calls are TRBV15 and TRBJ2-7; the match to TRBD2 covers 11 bases. Trimming at V came to 0 bases and at J to 1 base, leaving 8 bases not matched to a gene. In germline, CDR1 is LNHNV, CDR2 YYDKDF (reference sequence). The CDR3 has 18 residues. The CDR3 DNA follows: TGTGCCACCAGCAGAGATCTTAGTGGGACTAGCGGATCCTACGAGCAGTACTTC. Protein: CATSRDLSGTSGSYEQYF.

This clone was observed a handful of times. The chain has TRBV6-5 and TRBJ2-7; D unclear. In germline, CDR1 is MNHEY, CDR2 SVGAGI. CDR3 length: 11 amino acids. The ends were cut back, 6 bases at V and 0 bases at J, with 3 bases in the middle. Here the CDR3 DNA reads TGTGCCAGCAGCTTCTCCTACGAGCAGTACTTC. Its translation is CASSFSYEQYF.

The chain links TRBV2 to TRBJ1-1; D may be TRBD1 (5 bases). The germline V gene encodes CDR1 SNHLY and CDR2 FYNNEI. The V and J ends lost 8 bases and 1 base respectively, with 5 bases between them. The CDR3 is 11 residues long. DNA of the CDR3: TGTGCCAGCCAGGGGAACACTGAAGCTTTCTTT. Translating it yields CASQGNTEAFF.

This clone appeared once. V is TRBV4-1 and J is TRBJ1-2, with D unclear. Trimming removed 0 bases at V and 4 bases at J, with 15 bases between. The CDR3 runs 16 residues. Germline V CDR1 and CDR2: MGHRA, YSYEKL. The CDR3, as DNA: TGCGCCAGCAGCCAAGATAACCGGGAAGATGGCTATGGCTACACCTTC. Translating gives CASSQDNREDGYGYTF.

This sequence joins TRBV5-1 and TRBJ2-7; D ambiguous. V was trimmed by 2 bases and J by 3 bases, leaving 3 bases between them. CDR1 and CDR2 (germline): SGHRS, YFSETQ. CDR3 size: 11 residues. The CDR3 DNA follows: TGCGCCAGCAGCTTTAACTACGAGCAGTACTTC. Translating it yields CASSFNYEQYF. Variable domain in full (rest from reference TRBV5-1 and TRBJ2-7): KAGVTQTPRYLIKTRGQQVTLSCSPISGHRSVSWYQQTPGQGLQFLFEYFSETQRNKGNFPGRFSGRQFSNSRSEMNVSTLELGDSALYLCASSFNYEQYFGPGTRLTVT.

The chain carries TRBV5-6 and TRBJ2-1; the match to TRBD2 covers 9 bases. The V and J ends lost 1 base and 6 bases, in that order; junction bases with no gene match: 5. Germline values: CDR1 SGHDT, CDR2 YYEEEE. The CDR3 is 15 amino acids. CDR3: CASSLRLAVANEQFF. The CDR3 nucleotides are TGTGCCAGCAGCTTGAGACTAGCGGTAGCCAATGAGCAGTTCTTC.

This chain links TRBV5-1 with TRBJ1-1; D is possibly TRBD1 (5 bases). This CDR3 region has 15 residues. Germline V gives CDR1 SGHRS, CDR2 YFSETQ. V gave up 0 bases and J gave up 0 bases, with 9 bases separating them. CDR3 in amino acids: CASSLGGVMNTEAFF. Here the CDR3 DNA reads TGCGCCAGCAGCTTGGGGGGGGTTATGAACACTGAAGCTTTCTTT.

J is TRBJ1-2 and V is TRBV18; D unresolved. CDR1 is KGHSH, CDR2 LQKENI, per germline. The length of the CDR3 is 12 residues. V lost 2 bases and J lost 8, with 9 bases in between. CDR3 loop: CASSPSEVGYTF. CDR3 sequence (DNA): TGTGCCAGCTCACCAAGTGAGGTCGGCTACACCTTC.

The chain recombines TRBV7-2 with TRBJ2-7; maybe TRBD1 (6 bases). V was clipped by 10 bases and J by 3 bases, with 16 bases between them. The V gene's germline CDR1 is SGHTA and CDR2 FQGNSA. CDR3 length equals 13 residues. The CDR3 DNA reads as TGTGCCACCCAATGGGGGCCAAGCTACGAGCAGTACTTC. Translation: CATQWGPSYEQYF. The full variable domain, in which reference TRBV7-2 and TRBJ2-7 provide the parts outside the CDR3, is GAGVSQSPSNKVTEKGKDVELRCDPISGHTALYWYRQSLGQGLEFLIYFQGNSAPDKSGLPSDRFSAERTGGSVSTLTIQRTQQEDSAVYLCATQWGPSYEQYFGPGTRLTVT.

This rearrangement joins TRBV27 to TRBJ2-1; the match to TRBD2 covers 16 bases. The J segment lost 9 bases and the V segment lost 5 bases, leaving 13 bases of the junction unmatched. This CDR3 has 18 amino acids. The germline CDR1 and CDR2 sequences are MNHEY and SMNVEV (reference sequence). CDR3 sequence reads: CASSQRTGLAGGTGEQFF. The CDR3 DNA reads as TGTGCCAGCAGTCAGAGAACGGGACTAGCGGGAGGGACGGGTGAGCAGTTCTTC.

This chain links TRBV5-1 with TRBJ2-1, with TRBD2 matching 10 bases. V lost 5 bases, J lost 4 bases, and 3 bases stayed unmatched. The CDR3 covers 14 residues. The germline CDR1 and CDR2 sequences are SGHRS and YFSETQ. The chain's CDR3 is CASRGTSVYNEQFF. CDR3 DNA sequence: TGCGCCAGCAGAGGGACTAGCGTGTACAATGAGCAGTTCTTC. Full variable domain (remainder filled in from reference TRBV5-1 and TRBJ2-1): KAGVTQTPRYLIKTRGQQVTLSCSPISGHRSVSWYQQTPGQGLQFLFEYFSETQRNKGNFPGRFSGRQFSNSRSEMNVSTLELGDSALYLCASRGTSVYNEQFFGPGTRLTVL.

This clone came up once. The DNA for the CDR3 is TGTGCAAGTCGCACGACAGGCGTCCGGGAGCTGTTTTTT. It is translated as CASRTTGVRELFF. The chain uses TRBV12-2 and TRBJ2-2; TRBD1 is taken as the D call from the table, unchecked against the DNA. TRBV12-2 is a pseudogene. The CDR3 runs 13 residues.

The genes are TRBV5-4 and TRBJ2-1; D may be TRBD2 (5 bases). CDR3 size: 16 residues. V dropped 4 bases and J dropped 4 bases, with 18 bases sitting between them. Germline V gene data show CDR1 as SGHNT and CDR2 as YYREEE (reference sequence). The CDR3 here is CASSPTGLRTYNEQFF. The CDR3 DNA sequence: TGTGCCAGCAGCCCGACGGGCCTCCGGACTTACAATGAGCAGTTCTTC.

The rearrangement links TRBV5-1 to TRBJ2-5, with 9 positions matching TRBD1. This CDR3 is 15 amino acids long. CDR1 SGHRS and CDR2 YFSETQ come from the germline V gene. Trimming at V came to 0 bases and at J to 3 bases, leaving 3 bases not matched to a gene. The CDR3 nucleotides read TGCGCCAGCAGCTTGGAGGGACAGGGTAAAGAGACCCAGTACTTC. Translation gives CASSLEGQGKETQYF.

This chain uses TRBV30 with TRBJ2-5; the D is unclear. CDR3 length: 10 amino acids. Per germline, CDR1 GTSNPN and CDR2 SVGIG (reference sequence). V gave up 3 bases and J gave up 4 bases, with 3 bases separating them. The DNA of the CDR3 is TGTGCCTGGAGCGGAGAGACCCAGTACTTC. The encoded protein is CAWSGETQYF.

J is TRBJ2-7 and V is TRBV2, with 9 bases fitting TRBD2. The V gene's germline CDR1 is SNHLY and CDR2 FYNNEI. J was trimmed by 5 bases and V by 4 bases; bases with no gene match: 6. The CDR3 covers 14 residues. The CDR3 here is CASSAERGANEQYF. The CDR3 nucleotides are TGTGCCAGCAGTGCTGAGCGGGGGGCTAACGAGCAGTACTTC.

The V gene is TRBV4-1, the J gene TRBJ1-4; D may be TRBD1 (5 bases). Between the trimmed V and J ends, which lost 4 bases and 0 bases, there was a span of 12 bases. The CDR3 runs 16 residues. Germline CDR1 and CDR2: MGHRA and YSYEKL. The CDR3 is CASSLGASSTNEKLFF. The CDR3 DNA reads TGCGCCAGCAGCCTAGGGGCGTCCTCAACTAATGAAAAACTGTTTTTT.

The chain carries TRBV5-1 and TRBJ2-3, with D possibly TRBD1 on 5 matching bases. Trimming stripped 4 bases from V and 0 bases from J, with 21 bases between. The CDR3 extends over 18 amino acids. CDR1 and CDR2 (germline): SGHRS, YFSETQ. In DNA, the CDR3 is TGCGCCAGCAGCCCGGAGAATGAACAGGCCTATAGCACAGATACGCAGTATTTT. Protein: CASSPENEQAYSTDTQYF.

The CDR3 DNA is TGTGCCAGCGGAGCGTATAGAGAGGACACTGAAGCTTTCTTT. Translation gives CASGAYREDTEAFF. The chain uses TRBV7-2 and TRBJ1-1; no clear D gene. The CDR3 consists of 14 residues. Trimming left V 8 bases short and J 3 bases short, with 16 bases between. The V gene's germline CDR1 is SGHTA and CDR2 FQGNSA.

V usage is TRBV28 and J usage is TRBJ2-3; no definite D call. The CDR3 runs 11 residues. V was shortened by 3 bases and J by 6 bases, with 4 bases between the two germline ends. CDR1 and CDR2 from the germline V gene are MDHEN and SYDVKM. The CDR3 coding sequence is TGTGCCAGCAGTTTTTCGGATACGCAGTATTTT. This sequence encodes CASSFSDTQYF.

This chain links TRBV5-8 with TRBJ2-7, with a weak D call TRBD1 (6 bases). Germline assignment: CDR1 SGHTS and CDR2 YDEGEE. V shed 5 bases and J shed 3 bases, with 12 bases lying between them. The CDR3 contains 13 residues. CDR3 sequence: CASRLRGGYEQYF. CDR3 coding DNA: TGTGCCAGCAGGCTTCGAGGGGGCTACGAGCAGTACTTC.

This sequence joins TRBV5-1 and TRBJ2-3; weak D call: TRBD1 (6 bases). This CDR3 has 13 amino acids. V lost 3 bases, J lost 6 bases, and 11 bases lay in between. The germline CDR1 and CDR2 sequences are SGHRS and YFSETQ. CDR3 nucleotides: TGCGCCAGCAGCTCACAGGGTTCGGATACGCAGTATTTT. This gives the protein CASSSQGSDTQYF.

This clone is termed medium-sized. The rearrangement uses TRBV7-9 and TRBJ1-4; D unresolved. Trimming removed 11 bases at V and 0 bases at J, with 10 bases between. The germline V gene has CDR1 SEHNR and CDR2 FQNEAQ (reference sequence). CDR3 length equals 13 residues. The CDR3 DNA sequence: TGTGCCGCCACAAATGCAACTAATGAAAAACTGTTTTTT. The encoded protein is CAATNATNEKLFF.

This clone turned up a few times. The V and J genes are TRBV11-2 and TRBJ1-5, with D tentatively TRBD1 (5 bases). This CDR3 region has 16 residues. Germline CDR1 reads SGHAT; CDR2 reads FQNNGV. V was cut by 3 bases and J by 0 bases, with 12 bases left in between. The CDR3, as DNA: TGTGCCAGCAGCTTCGTCCCAGGGATTAGCAATCAGCCCCAGCATTTT. Residues: CASSFVPGISNQPQHF.

This sequence joins TRBV20-1 and TRBJ2-1; tentative D call: TRBD1 (5 bases). Trimming removed 5 bases from V and 8 bases from J, with 10 bases in between. Germline values: CDR1 DFQATT, CDR2 SNEGSKA (reference sequence). CDR3 size: 11 residues. CDR3 sequence (DNA): TGCAGTGCTGGGCAGGGCCATGAGCAGTTCTTC. This gives the protein CSAGQGHEQFF.